The 32 T cell receptor beta chains given below trace back to one sample, sequenced in a study of blood T cell repertoires in COVID-19. Profiled with immunoSEQ multiplex PCR; TCRdb holds only in-frame clones, not every one. Of some 360,000 clones listed, approximately 89% were seen once; the top ten hold around 3.9%. Sequencing was performed on peripheral blood. These receptors were taken from a woman aged 55-69 years with COVID-19, enrolled during active disease.

The genes are TRBV9 and TRBJ1-1; D gene ambiguous. Trimming took 4 bases from V and 0 from J, leaving 10 bases between them. The CDR3 runs to 14 residues. Germline values: CDR1 SGDLS, CDR2 YYNGEE. The CDR3 is CASSLSTLNTEAFF. The DNA of the CDR3 is TGTGCCAGCAGCCTTTCAACTTTGAACACTGAAGCTTTCTTT.

The rearrangement uses TRBV29-1 and TRBJ1-4, with 7 nucleotides matching TRBD1. The CDR3 is 13 amino acids. From germline, CDR1 is SQVTM and CDR2 ANQGSEA. The ends lost 6 bases at V and 5 bases at J; junction bases unmatched: 6. The CDR3 loop is CSVARTGNEKLFF. The CDR3 coding sequence is TGCAGCGTGGCTCGGACAGGAAATGAAAAACTGTTTTTT.

The chain has TRBV6-6 and TRBJ2-5, with 7 nucleotides matching TRBD1. Unmatched junction bases numbered 3, after V lost 0 bases and J lost 5 bases. The CDR3 runs 14 residues. CDR1 MNHNY and CDR2 SVGAGI come from the germline V gene (reference sequence). In DNA, the CDR3 is TGTGCCAGCAGTTACTCGACAGGGATGGAGACCCAGTACTTC. Protein: CASSYSTGMETQYF.

In this sample, this clone turned up once. This chain links TRBV28 with TRBJ1-5; D is unclear. The CDR3 runs 15 residues. Germline CDR1 MDHEN, CDR2 SYDVKM. V lost 2 bases and J 1 base, leaving 9 bases between the germline ends. In DNA, the CDR3 is TGTGCCAGCAGTTTAGGCAGACAAAGCAATCAGCCCCAGCATTTT. It translates to CASSLGRQSNQPQHF.

This chain links TRBV21-1 with TRBJ1-5; the D call of TRBD1 is as the table states it, not checked on the DNA. TRBV21-1 is listed as a pseudogene. The CDR3 covers 21 residues. CDR3 residues: CASSYLRGGNRVPDVGQPQHF. CDR3 DNA sequence: TGTGCCAGCAGCTACCTGCGAGGGGGAAACAGGGTCCCGGACGTGGGTCAGCCCCAGCATTTT.

For the CDR3, the DNA is TGTGCCAGCAGTCGCGGGACAGTTAATGAAAAACTGTTTTTT. Protein: CASSRGTVNEKLFF. The chain recombines TRBV28 with TRBJ1-4, with 7 bases fitting TRBD1. CDR1 MDHEN and CDR2 SYDVKM come from the germline V gene. CDR3 size: 14 residues. Losses at the gene ends were 5 bases for V and 4 bases for J; bases not matched to a gene: 4.

The J gene is TRBJ1-2, the V gene TRBV3-1 (or the pseudogene TRBV3-2); D possibly corresponds to TRBD1 (5 bases). The CDR3 length is 14 residues. Trimming pared 5 bases from V and 2 bases from J, leaving 12 bases between. Looked up from germline, CDR1 is LGHDT and CDR2 is YNNKEL (reference sequence). CDR3 in DNA: TGTGCCAGCAGCTCGGCAGGGCAGAACTATGGCTACACCTTC. Its translation is CASSSAGQNYGYTF.

The V gene is TRBV2, the J gene TRBJ2-1; D possibly corresponds to TRBD2 (5 bases). The CDR3 sequence is 15 residues long. V was pared by 3 bases and J by 6 bases, with 15 bases between. Germline V CDR1 and CDR2: SNHLY, FYNNEI. This CDR3 is CASSDARGWFNEQFF. The DNA for the CDR3 is TGTGCCAGCAGTGACGCCCGGGGATGGTTCAATGAGCAGTTCTTC.

Details on this clone: A read error may produce the germline difference seen at one junction end. V usage is TRBV10-1 and J usage is TRBJ2-7; tentative D call: TRBD2 (5 bases). The CDR3 loop spans 14 amino acids. Germline-derived CDR1 and CDR2 are WNHNN and SYGVQD (reference sequence). CDR3 region: CASKSVRTSYEQYF. In DNA form, the CDR3 reads TGCGCCAGCAAATCCGTCAGGACTTCCTACGAGCAGTATTTC.

The V gene is TRBV7-9, the J gene TRBJ1-2; possible D gene TRBD1, 6 bases. V lost 4 bases to trimming and J lost 5 bases, with 11 bases between them. The CDR3 covers 13 residues. Per the germline V gene, CDR1 is SEHNR and CDR2 is FQNEAQ (reference sequence). The CDR3, as DNA: TGTGCCAGCAGCTCTAGGACAGAGTATGGCTACACCTTC. It encodes CASSSRTEYGYTF.

J is TRBJ1-3 and V is TRBV12-3 or TRBV12-4; D is unclear. The length of the CDR3 is 13 residues. V lost 5 bases and J lost 1, with 6 bases in between. The CDR3 protein is CASSRESGNTIYF. In DNA form, the CDR3 reads TGTGCCAGCAGTCGGGAGTCTGGAAACACCATATATTTT.

CDR3 residues: CASSQEPGQKKDTQYF. CDR3 DNA: TGCGCCAGCAGCCAAGAACCCGGACAGAAGAAGGATACGCAGTATTTT. J is TRBJ2-3 and V is TRBV4-1; possible D gene TRBD1, 6 bases. Trimming cost V 0 bases and J 6 bases, with 16 bases left between them. CDR1 is MGHRA and CDR2 is YSYEKL in the germline V gene. The CDR3 totals 16 residues.

V is TRBV7-3 and J is TRBJ2-1; TRBD1 matches at 7 bases. Germline V gene lookup returns CDR1 SGHTA and CDR2 FQGTGA. The CDR3 is 14 amino acids. V lost 5 bases and J lost 4; bases outside the gene matches: 5. CDR3 DNA sequence: TGTGCCAGCAGCCATGGGACAGTTTACAATGAGCAGTTCTTC. Translated: CASSHGTVYNEQFF. The full variable domain, rest sourced from reference TRBV7-3 and TRBJ2-1, is GAGVSQTPSNKVTEKGKYVELRCDPISGHTALYWYRQSLGQGPEFLIYFQGTGAADDSGLPNDRFFAVRPEGSVSTLKIQRTERGDSAVYLCASSHGTVYNEQFFGPGTRLTVL.

The chain joins TRBV7-9 to TRBJ2-2, with 7 nucleotides matching TRBD2. This CDR3 comprises 14 residues. With 2 bases clipped from V and 7 bases from J, the junction kept 4 bases outside the gene matches. CDR1 is SEHNR and CDR2 is FQNEAQ in the germline V gene (reference sequence). CDR3 nucleotide sequence: TGTGCCAGCAGCTTACCCGCGGGGGTCGGGGAGCTGTTTTTT. This sequence encodes CASSLPAGVGELFF.

The chain carries TRBV6-2 or TRBV6-3 and TRBJ1-1; unclear D gene. The CDR3 length is 14 residues. Germline assignment: CDR1 MNHEY and CDR2 SVGEGT. Trimming took off 2 bases at V and 1 base at J, with 8 bases between the two ends. Here the CDR3 reads CASSYGEPNTEAFF. The CDR3 nucleotides read TGTGCCAGCAGTTACGGAGAACCGAACACTGAAGCTTTCTTT.

The gene calls are TRBV5-1 and TRBJ2-1, with TRBD1 matching over 7 bases. CDR1 and CDR2 from the germline V gene are SGHRS and YFSETQ. The junction had 3 bases not matched to a gene; V was cut back by 3 bases and J by 0 bases. The CDR3 has 15 amino acids. The CDR3 nucleotides read TGCGCCAGCAGCTACAGGGGAGCCTCCTACAATGAGCAGTTCTTC. It encodes CASSYRGASYNEQFF. The full variable domain, in which reference TRBV5-1 and TRBJ2-1 provide the parts outside the CDR3, is KAGVTQTPRYLIKTRGQQVTLSCSPISGHRSVSWYQQTPGQGLQFLFEYFSETQRNKGNFPGRFSGRQFSNSRSEMNVSTLELGDSALYLCASSYRGASYNEQFFGPGTRLTVL.

The rearrangement joins TRBV5-5 to TRBJ1-1; no reliable D call. Trimming took off 2 bases at V and 5 bases at J, with 13 bases between the two ends. Germline values: CDR1 SGHKS, CDR2 YYEKEE (reference sequence). The CDR3 length is 14 residues. The CDR3 loop is CASSFTTAKTEAFF. The DNA of the CDR3 is TGTGCCAGCAGCTTTACAACCGCCAAGACTGAAGCTTTCTTT.

The chain combines TRBV2 with TRBJ1-1; no clear D. This CDR3 is 13 amino acids long. The V gene's germline CDR1 is SNHLY and CDR2 FYNNEI. Trimming removed 6 bases from V and 2 bases from J, with 10 bases in between. The CDR3 is CASRATGNTEAFF. The CDR3 nucleotides read TGTGCCAGCAGAGCGACGGGTAACACTGAAGCTTTCTTT. The full variable domain, completed using reference TRBV2 and TRBJ1-1, is EPEVTQTPSHQVTQMGQEVILRCVPISNHLYFYWYRQILGQKVEFLVSFYNNEISEKSEIFDDQFSVERPDGSNFTLKIRSTKLEDSAMYFCASRATGNTEAFFGQGTRLTVV.

The chain joins TRBV28 to TRBJ1-2; unclear D gene. Per germline, CDR1 MDHEN and CDR2 SYDVKM. Trimming took off 3 bases at V and 2 bases at J, with 10 bases between the two ends. The CDR3 extends over 14 amino acids. The CDR3 region is CASSFHSQNYGYTF. CDR3 sequence (DNA): TGTGCCAGCAGTTTCCATTCACAGAACTATGGCTACACCTTC.

This sequence joins TRBV6-2 or TRBV6-3 and TRBJ1-5; 9 bases map to TRBD1. The V gene's germline CDR1 is MNHEY and CDR2 SVGEGT. J gave up 4 bases and V 0 bases, and 4 bases lay outside the gene matches. There are 16 residues in the CDR3. As DNA, the CDR3 is TGTGCCAGCAGTTACTCAGAGGGGACAGGGAATCAGCCCCAGCATTTT. Protein product: CASSYSEGTGNQPQHF.

V usage is TRBV19 and J usage is TRBJ1-1; weak D call: TRBD1 (6 bases). In germline, CDR1 is LNHDA, CDR2 SQIVND (reference sequence). Deletions cut 1 base from V and 9 bases from J, with 12 bases between. The CDR3 is 13 residues long. The DNA of the CDR3 is TGTGCCAGTAGTATAGCAGTGGGGGGGCAAGCTTTCTTT. Its protein product is CASSIAVGGQAFF.

CDR3 protein: CASSGGGFTSGTGELFF. As DNA, the CDR3 is TGCGCCAGCAGCGGAGGCGGCTTCACTTCGGGAACCGGGGAGCTGTTTTTT. The chain is built from TRBV5-1 and TRBJ2-2; possible D gene TRBD2, 5 bases. CDR3 length: 17 residues. V gave up 4 bases and J gave up 5 bases, with 21 bases separating them. The germline gives CDR1 SGHRS, CDR2 YFSETQ.

The chain is built from TRBV12-1 and TRBJ2-5; TRBD2, the D gene given by the table, was not confirmed from the DNA. TRBV12-1 is tagged as a pseudogene. This CDR3 contains 16 residues. CDR3 DNA sequence: TGTGCCAGCAGCGTATCGACTAGCGGGATCCAAGAGACCCAGTACTTC. It translates to CASSVSTSGIQETQYF.

The chain's CDR3 is CASSVGSPGVSYGYTF. For the CDR3, the DNA is TGTGCCAGCAGCGTAGGGTCACCAGGGGTTTCCTATGGCTACACCTTC. The chain carries TRBV9 and TRBJ1-2; tentative D call: TRBD1 (6 bases). Between the trimmed V and J ends, which lost 0 bases and 4 bases, there was a span of 16 bases. Germline CDR1 and CDR2: SGDLS and YYNGEE. The CDR3 is made up of 16 amino acids.

The gene calls are TRBV5-1 and TRBJ2-5; 8 bases line up with TRBD2. The length of the CDR3 is 16 residues. Trimming at V came to 1 base and at J to 0 bases, leaving 5 bases not matched to a gene. The germline V gene encodes CDR1 SGHRS and CDR2 YFSETQ. This CDR3 reads CASSLNGGGYQETQYF. As DNA, the CDR3 is TGCGCCAGCAGCTTGAACGGCGGGGGGTACCAAGAGACCCAGTACTTC.

The count of this clone is one. The V and J genes are TRBV25-1 and TRBJ1-1; D is undetermined. This CDR3 has 14 amino acids. Per the germline V gene, CDR1 is MGHDK and CDR2 is SYGVNS. V lost 3 bases and J lost 10, with 18 bases in between. The CDR3: CASSDQSWADGAFF. The DNA for the CDR3 is TGTGCCAGCAGTGATCAATCTTGGGCCGATGGAGCTTTCTTT.

This chain uses TRBV9 with TRBJ2-2; possibly TRBD2 for D (5 bases). V gave up 0 bases and J gave up 2 bases, with 11 bases separating them. This CDR3 spans 16 amino acids. Germline V lookup: CDR1 SGDLS, CDR2 YYNGEE. CDR3 amino acids: CASSVVVGVNTGELFF. DNA of the CDR3: TGTGCCAGCAGCGTAGTTGTCGGGGTTAACACCGGGGAGCTGTTTTTT.

V is TRBV6-1 and J is TRBJ1-5; D unclear. CDR3 size: 16 residues. Deletions cut 0 bases from V and 3 bases from J, with 12 bases between. From germline, CDR1 is MNHNS and CDR2 SASEGT. The CDR3 sequence: CASSEAGRANNQPQHF. CDR3 in DNA: TGTGCCAGCAGTGAAGCGGGCAGAGCTAACAATCAGCCCCAGCATTTT.

The chain couples TRBV2 to TRBJ1-1; D may be TRBD1 (6 bases). CDR3 length equals 11 residues. Trimming stripped 7 bases from V and 12 bases from J, with 15 bases between. The V gene's germline CDR1 is SNHLY and CDR2 FYNNEI. Here the CDR3 DNA reads TGTGCCAGCATCAGGGGAAGCGTGCCTTTCTTT. It codes for CASIRGSVPFF.

The chain links TRBV5-8 to TRBJ2-2; possibly TRBD2 for D (5 bases). The CDR3 covers 14 residues. The V gene's germline CDR1 is SGHTS and CDR2 YDEGEE. V was cut by 4 bases and J by 3 bases, with 10 bases left in between. The CDR3 is CASSADLYTGELFF. As DNA, the CDR3 is TGTGCCAGCAGCGCGGACTTATACACCGGGGAGCTGTTTTTT.

The rearrangement uses TRBV30 and TRBJ1-3; D may be TRBD1 (6 bases). This CDR3 contains 14 residues. The V end lost 3 bases, the J end lost 0 bases, and 9 bases lay between the germline ends. Germline V lookup: CDR1 GTSNPN, CDR2 SVGIG (reference sequence). The CDR3 sequence is CAWSIGGSGNTIYF. The DNA for the CDR3 is TGTGCCTGGAGCATAGGGGGCTCTGGAAACACCATATATTTT.

The chain employs TRBV6-5 and TRBJ2-5; D perhaps matches TRBD2 (6 bases). CDR3 size: 13 residues. V was clipped by 8 bases and J by 2 bases, with 12 bases between them. From germline, CDR1 is MNHEY and CDR2 SVGAGI. The CDR3 is CASAPRGQETQYF. The CDR3 DNA sequence: TGTGCCAGCGCCCCCCGGGGGCAAGAGACCCAGTACTTC.